This T cell receptor beta chain was captured in a study of blood T cell repertoires in COVID-19. Study details: The United States, Italy and Spain provided the acute and convalescent COVID-19 samples.

Germline V CDR1 and CDR2: LGHDT, YNNKEL (reference sequence). The V gene lost 2 bases and the J gene lost 1 base, with 12 bases spanning the gap. The CDR3 loop spans 15 amino acids. Per the original methods: Quantification of nucleated cells was approximated via reference gene primer amplification. Sequencing used immunoSEQ multiplex PCR; TCRdb keeps in-frame clones, though not all of them. V and J calls and clone size follow that table, whereas D and trimming were derived from the DNA. Of approximately 350,000 clones listed, roughly nine tenths are singletons. The Seattle site enrolled patients during active infection and followed them longitudinally.

The clonotype comes from a woman between 25 and 40 years old with COVID-19, enrolled during active disease. The rearrangement joins TRBV3-1 (or the pseudogene TRBV3-2) to TRBJ2-7, with unresolved D. The sequencing input was peripheral blood. The CDR3 nucleotides are TGTGCCAGCAGCCAACAGGCCGCACCATCCTACGAGCAGTACTTC. The encoded protein is CASSQQAAPSYEQYF.